Given below is one T cell receptor (beta chain) in context. This sample is drawn from a study of control samples from healthy donors and cancer patients. This CDR3 comprises 14 residues. Trimming stripped 6 bases from V and 3 bases from J, with 14 bases between. Germline loops: CDR1 MNHEY, CDR2 SVGEGT. Profiled with immunoSEQ multiplex PCR; TCRdb holds only in-frame clones, not every one. The data show roughly 400,000 clones, with 90% seen just once and around 6.4% held by the top ten. The chain couples TRBV6-2 or TRBV6-3 to TRBJ1-1, with unresolved D. Sequences were obtained from PBMCs. The clonotype was recovered from a man aged 40-55 years with head and neck cancer. The CDR3, as DNA: TGTGCCAGCAGCATACGGGGTCTTGACACTGAAGCTTTCTTT. Protein product: CASSIRGLDTEAFF.